These 9 T cell receptor beta chains came from one sample sequenced in a study of siplizumab effects on memory and regulatory T cells. The repertoire was sequenced with immunoSEQ multiplex PCR; TCRdb's copy has only in-frame clones and lacks some. The sample records about 120,000 clones, 80% to 95% being singletons. Sequenced sample: CD4+ T cells sorted from blood. These TCRs come from a human donor in good health.

The chain uses TRBV5-4 and TRBJ2-7; TRBD2 matches 7 bases. J gave up 2 bases and V 2 bases, and 13 bases lay outside the gene matches. CDR3 size: 17 residues. Germline CDR1 SGHNT, CDR2 YYREEE (reference sequence). CDR3 DNA sequence: TGTGCCAGCAGCTTCGCACGGGGAGCGGGGCCCACCTACGAGCAGTACTTC. Translated, it gives CASSFARGAGPTYEQYF.

This chain links TRBV30 with TRBJ1-1; the D gene is possibly TRBD1 (6 bases). The ends were cut back, 0 bases at V and 7 bases at J, with 12 bases in the middle. Germline V gene sequence: CDR1 GTSNPN, CDR2 SVGIG (reference sequence). This CDR3 is built from 13 residues. The CDR3 region is CAWSVGGAGEAFF. In DNA, the CDR3 is TGTGCCTGGAGTGTAGGGGGGGCCGGTGAAGCTTTCTTT.

The rearrangement uses TRBV9 and TRBJ2-4; D is uncertain. Trimming stripped 4 bases from V and 5 bases from J, with 13 bases between. Germline V CDR1 and CDR2: SGDLS, YYNGEE. The CDR3 has 14 amino acids. CDR3 sequence reads: CASSLGLSQNIQYF. The CDR3 bases are TGTGCCAGCAGCCTAGGTTTATCCCAAAACATTCAGTACTTC.

The chain links TRBV2 to TRBJ1-2; D not resolved. V lost 1 base and J 1 base, leaving 4 bases between the germline ends. The CDR3 has 13 amino acids. The germline CDR1 and CDR2 sequences are SNHLY and FYNNEI. The CDR3 reads CASSEVDNYGYTF. As DNA, the CDR3 is TGTGCCAGCAGTGAAGTAGATAACTATGGCTACACCTTC. Combining the CDR3 with reference TRBV2 and TRBJ1-2 gives the whole variable domain EPEVTQTPSHQVTQMGQEVILRCVPISNHLYFYWYRQILGQKVEFLVSFYNNEISEKSEIFDDQFSVERPDGSNFTLKIRSTKLEDSAMYFCASSEVDNYGYTFGSGTRLTVV.

This chain uses TRBV6-1 with TRBJ2-3; 11 positions match TRBD2. The CDR3 has 15 residues. Germline V gene data show CDR1 as MNHNS and CDR2 as SASEGT. V lost 3 bases to trimming and J lost 7 bases; unmatched junction nucleotides: 6. CDR3 sequence reads: CASSEPTSGTNTQYF. CDR3 nucleotides: TGTGCCAGCAGTGAGCCGACTAGCGGGACGAATACGCAGTATTTT.

The chain combines TRBV29-1 with TRBJ2-7, with 9 bases matching TRBD1. The CDR3 spans 13 residues. Germline V gene sequence: CDR1 SQVTM, CDR2 ANQGSEA. J gave up 5 bases and V 6 bases, and 8 bases lay outside the gene matches. As DNA, the CDR3 is TGCAGCGTAGGCGGGACAGGGAACCACGAGCAGTACTTC. This encodes CSVGGTGNHEQYF.

The chain is built from TRBV15 and TRBJ2-1; 7 nucleotides line up with TRBD1. This CDR3 has 15 amino acids. Losses at the gene ends were 5 bases for V and 6 bases for J; bases not matched to a gene: 10. The germline V gene encodes CDR1 LNHNV and CDR2 YYDKDF (reference sequence). In DNA form, the CDR3 reads TGTGCCACCAGCCCCTTTGACAGGGACGGCAATGAGCAGTTCTTC. It is translated as CATSPFDRDGNEQFF.

CDR3 DNA: TGTGCCAGCTCACTACCGGGGGCAGATACGCAGTATTTT. This gives the protein CASSLPGADTQYF. The rearrangement links TRBV18 to TRBJ2-3; possible D gene TRBD2, 6 bases. The CDR3 totals 13 residues. Trimming removed 4 bases from V and 4 bases from J, with 9 bases in between. Per germline, CDR1 KGHSH and CDR2 LQKENI. Full variable domain (missing parts from reference TRBV18 and TRBJ2-3): NAGVMQNPRHLVRRRGQEARLRCSPMKGHSHVYWYRQLPEEGLKFMVYLQKENIIDESGMPKERFSAEFPKEGPSILRIQQVVRGDSAAYFCASSLPGADTQYFGPGTRLTVL.

The chain uses TRBV7-9 and TRBJ2-1; D gene uncertain. V dropped 3 bases and J dropped 4 bases, with 10 bases sitting between them. The CDR3 contains 14 residues. Looked up from germline, CDR1 is SEHNR and CDR2 is FQNEAQ (reference sequence). CDR3: CASSLPGKYNEQFF. DNA for the CDR3: TGTGCCAGCAGCTTGCCAGGAAAGTACAATGAGCAGTTCTTC.